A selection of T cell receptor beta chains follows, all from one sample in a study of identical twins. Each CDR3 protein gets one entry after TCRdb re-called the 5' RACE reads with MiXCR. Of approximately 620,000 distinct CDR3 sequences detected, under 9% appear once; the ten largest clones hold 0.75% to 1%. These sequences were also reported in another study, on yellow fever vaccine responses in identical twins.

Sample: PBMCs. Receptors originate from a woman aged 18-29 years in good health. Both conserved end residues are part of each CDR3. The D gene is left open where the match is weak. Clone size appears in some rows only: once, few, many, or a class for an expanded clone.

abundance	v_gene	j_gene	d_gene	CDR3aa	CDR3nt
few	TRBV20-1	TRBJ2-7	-	CSASINRGLEQYF	TGCAGTGCCAGCATAAACCGCGGCCTCGAACAGTACTTC
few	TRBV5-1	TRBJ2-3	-	CASSQHDTQYF	TGCGCCAGCAGCCAACATGATACGCAGTATTTT
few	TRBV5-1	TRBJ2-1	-	CASSREVSYNEQFF	TGCGCCAGCAGCAGGGAGGTCTCCTACAATGAGCAGTTCTTC
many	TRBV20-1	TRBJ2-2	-	CSARQTDTGELFF	TGCAGTGCTAGGCAGACTGACACCGGGGAGCTGTTTTTT
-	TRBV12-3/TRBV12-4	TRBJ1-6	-	CASSRLEDSPLHF	TGTGCCAGCAGTCGCCTGGAGGATTCACCCCTCCACTTT
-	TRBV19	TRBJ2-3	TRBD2	CASSTRLAADTDTQYF	TGTGCCAGTAGTACCCGACTAGCGGCCGACACAGATACGCAGTATTTT
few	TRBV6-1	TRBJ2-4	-	CASTEGSGVRNIQYF	TGTGCCAGCACCGAGGGGTCCGGGGTTAGGAACATTCAGTACTTC
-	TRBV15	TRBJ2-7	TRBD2	CATSRDPSGTYEQYF	TGTGCCACCAGCAGAGATCCTAGCGGAACCTACGAGCAGTACTTC
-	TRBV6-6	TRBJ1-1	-	CASSPSGGTGTEAFF	TGTGCCAGCAGTCCTTCTGGCGGCACGGGGACTGAAGCTTTCTTT
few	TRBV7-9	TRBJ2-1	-	CASSLDPQLYNEQFF	TGTGCCAGCAGCTTAGACCCACAGCTGTACAATGAGCAGTTCTTC
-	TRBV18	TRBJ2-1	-	CASSPRLNEQFF	TGTGCCAGCTCACCTAGGCTCAATGAGCAGTTCTTC
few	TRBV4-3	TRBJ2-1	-	CASSQDPLPLYNEQFF	TGCGCCAGCAGCCAAGATCCCCTACCCCTCTACAATGAGCAGTTCTTC
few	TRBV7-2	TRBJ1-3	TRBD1	CASSSGQGLSGNTIYF	TGTGCCAGCAGCTCAGGACAGGGACTCTCAGGAAACACCATATATTTT
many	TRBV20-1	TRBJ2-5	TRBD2	CSARGWGLAGSQETQYF	TGCAGTGCTAGAGGGTGGGGACTAGCGGGGTCCCAAGAGACCCAGTACTTC
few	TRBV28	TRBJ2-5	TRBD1	CASSSPGQKKETQYF	TGTGCCAGCAGTTCCCCGGGACAGAAAAAAGAGACCCAGTACTTC
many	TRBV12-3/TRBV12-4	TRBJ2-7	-	CASSLGAGLVDEQYF	TGTGCCAGCAGTTTAGGGGCAGGGCTCGTCGACGAGCAGTACTTC
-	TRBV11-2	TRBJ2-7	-	CASSLSPEVGWDEQYF	TGTGCCAGCAGCTTATCCCCCGAGGTAGGGTGGGACGAGCAGTACTTC
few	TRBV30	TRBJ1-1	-	CAWSLQAIEAFF	TGTGCCTGGAGTCTGCAGGCTATTGAAGCTTTCTTT
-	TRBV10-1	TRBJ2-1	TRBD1	CASSYSGTGVNEQFF	TGCGCCAGCAGCTACTCCGGGACAGGGGTCAATGAGCAGTTCTTC
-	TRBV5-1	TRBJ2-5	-	CASSLSSSGVETQYF	TGCGCCAGCAGCTTGTCGTCCTCTGGGGTGGAGACCCAGTACTTC
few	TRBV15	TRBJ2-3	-	CATSRSRDRTDTQYF	TGTGCCACCAGCAGATCCCGGGACCGCACAGATACGCAGTATTTT
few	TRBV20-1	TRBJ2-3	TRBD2	CSAQPLGRGGIDTQYF	TGCAGTGCCCAACCGCTGGGGCGGGGGGGAATAGATACGCAGTATTTT
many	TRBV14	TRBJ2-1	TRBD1	CASSQGKGQGFF	TGTGCCAGCAGCCAAGGAAAGGGACAGGGTTTCTTC
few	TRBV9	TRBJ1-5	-	CASSESHSNQPQHF	TGTGCCAGCAGCGAGTCACATAGCAATCAGCCCCAGCATTTT
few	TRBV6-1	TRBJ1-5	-	CASSTRGSNQPQHF	TGTGCCAGCAGTACCAGGGGAAGCAATCAGCCCCAGCATTTT
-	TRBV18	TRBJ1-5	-	CASSPYQPQHF	TGTGCCAGCTCACCTTATCAGCCCCAGCATTTT
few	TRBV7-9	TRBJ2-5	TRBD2	CASSLILAGPQETQYF	TGTGCCAGCAGCTTAATCCTAGCGGGGCCACAAGAGACCCAGTACTTC
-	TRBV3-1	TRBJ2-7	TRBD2	CASSQGGGTSGGEQYF	TGTGCCAGCAGCCAAGGTGGCGGGACTAGTGGTGGGGAGCAGTACTTC
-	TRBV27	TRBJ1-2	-	CASSPRGGAGYTF	TGTGCCAGCAGTCCCCGGGGTGGGGCTGGCTACACCTTC
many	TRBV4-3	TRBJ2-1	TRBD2	CASSQAPSGSTSYNEQFF	TGCGCCAGCAGCCAAGCCCCTAGCGGGAGCACCTCCTACAATGAGCAGTTCTTC
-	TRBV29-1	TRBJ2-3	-	CSVEARDATGTDTQYF	TGCAGCGTTGAGGCCAGGGACGCCACGGGCACAGATACGCAGTATTTT